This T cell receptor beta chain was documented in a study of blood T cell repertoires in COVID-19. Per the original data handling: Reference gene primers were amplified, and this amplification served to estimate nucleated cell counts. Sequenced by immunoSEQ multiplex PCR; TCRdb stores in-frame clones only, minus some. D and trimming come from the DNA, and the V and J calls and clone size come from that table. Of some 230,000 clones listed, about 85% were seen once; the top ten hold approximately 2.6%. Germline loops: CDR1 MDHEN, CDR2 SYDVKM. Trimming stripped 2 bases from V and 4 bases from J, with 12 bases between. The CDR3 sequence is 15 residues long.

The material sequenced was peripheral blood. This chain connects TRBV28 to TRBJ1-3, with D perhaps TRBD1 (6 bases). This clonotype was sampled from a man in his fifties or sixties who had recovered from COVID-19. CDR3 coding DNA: TGTGCCAGCAGTTTAACGGCAGGGGTCGGAAACACCATATATTTT. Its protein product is CASSLTAGVGNTIYF. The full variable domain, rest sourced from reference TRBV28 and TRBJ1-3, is DVKVTQSSRYLVKRTGEKVFLECVQDMDHENMFWYRQDPGLGLRLIYFSYDVKMKEKGDIPEGYSVSREKKERFSLILESASTNQTSMYLCASSLTAGVGNTIYFGEGSWLTVV.